These 16 T cell receptor beta chains originate from one sample sequenced in a study of Tregs in tolerant kidney transplant recipients. Using immunoSEQ multiplex PCR, the repertoire was profiled, and TCRdb retains in-frame clones only, with some absent. The sample gives 50,000 to 80,000 clones, 98% of which show up once; 0.3% to 0.4% is in the top ten. The material sequenced was Tregs from blood, taken before the transplant. These receptors originate from a human donor who received a combined kidney and bone marrow transplant.

DNA of the CDR3: TGCGCCAGCAGTGAGGGGAGCACTGAAGCTTTCTTT. Its translation: CASSEGSTEAFF. The chain has TRBV10-2 and TRBJ1-1; D is ambiguous. Trimming removed 2 bases at V and 4 bases at J, with 5 bases between. The germline gives CDR1 WSHSY, CDR2 SAAADI. The CDR3 is 12 residues long.

The chain is built from TRBV9 and TRBJ2-5; 8 nucleotides match TRBD1. V lost 3 bases to trimming and J lost 4 bases; unmatched junction nucleotides: 8. The V gene's germline CDR1 is SGDLS and CDR2 YYNGEE. The CDR3 sequence is 15 residues long. In nucleotides, the CDR3 is TGTGCCAGCAGCGCGACAGGGGTTTCGGTAGAGACCCAGTACTTC. As protein: CASSATGVSVETQYF.

This CDR3 is CASSFGQTINYGYTF. The CDR3 bases are TGTGCCAGCAGCTTTGGACAGACGATTAACTATGGCTACACCTTC. The genes are TRBV7-9 and TRBJ1-2, with D maybe TRBD1 (6 bases). CDR1 is SEHNR, CDR2 FQNEAQ, per germline (reference sequence). This CDR3 is built from 15 residues. Trimming left V 3 bases short and J 1 base short, with 12 bases between.

This sequence joins TRBV30 and TRBJ1-5, with 9 positions matching TRBD1. Trimming removed 4 bases from V and 7 bases from J; junction bases left unmatched: 5. Germline loops: CDR1 GTSNPN, CDR2 SVGIG (reference sequence). The CDR3 sequence is 13 residues long. The DNA of the CDR3 is TGTGCCTGGATGGACAGGGGAGGGCAGCCCCAGCATTTT. Translated, it gives CAWMDRGGQPQHF. The entire variable domain, with the rest obtained from reference TRBV30 and TRBJ1-5, is as follows: SQTIHQWPATLVQPVGSPLSLECTVEGTSNPNLYWYRQAAGRGLQLLFYSVGIGQISSEVPQNLSASRPQDRQFILSSKKLLLSDSGFYLCAWMDRGGQPQHFGDGTRLSIL.

The V call is TRBV29-1, the J call TRBJ1-2; D is unclear. Per the germline V gene, CDR1 is SQVTM and CDR2 is ANQGSEA. CDR3 length equals 11 residues. The V and J ends lost 7 bases and 5 bases respectively, with 11 bases between them. The DNA for the CDR3 is TGCAGCGCCGCGGCGGGGTATGGCTACACCTTC. The encoded protein is CSAAAGYGYTF.

In this sample, this clone turned up once. The gene calls are TRBV7-9 and TRBJ2-1; 7 bases map to TRBD2. Germline CDR1 reads SEHNR; CDR2 reads FQNEAQ (reference sequence). Trimming at V came to 3 bases and at J to 1 base, leaving 3 bases not matched to a gene. The CDR3 runs 15 residues. CDR3 sequence reads: CASSFSGRSYNEQFF. The CDR3 coding sequence is TGTGCCAGCAGCTTTAGCGGGCGGTCCTACAATGAGCAGTTCTTC. Variable domain in full (rest from reference TRBV7-9 and TRBJ2-1): DTGVSQNPRHKITKRGQNVTFRCDPISEHNRLYWYRQTLGQGPEFLTYFQNEAQLEKSRLLSDRFSAERPKGSFSTLEIQRTEQGDSAMYLCASSFSGRSYNEQFFGPGTRLTVL.

V is TRBV11-2 and J is TRBJ2-5; TRBD1 agrees at 8 bases. After removal of 4 bases from V and 2 bases from J, the junction contained 6 bases not matched to a gene. Germline V lookup: CDR1 SGHAT, CDR2 FQNNGV. CDR3 length: 15 amino acids. The DNA for the CDR3 is TGTGCCAGCAGCTCACAGGGGGTCGAACAAGAGACCCAGTACTTC. It codes for CASSSQGVEQETQYF.

J is TRBJ2-3 and V is TRBV27, with a possible D match to TRBD1 (6 bases). The CDR3 covers 15 residues. Germline V gene lookup returns CDR1 MNHEY and CDR2 SMNVEV (reference sequence). V lost 5 bases to trimming and J lost 6 bases, with 18 bases between them. In nucleotides, the CDR3 is TGTGCCAGCAGTATAAACGGGACACCCAGGGATACGCAGTATTTT. Its translation is CASSINGTPRDTQYF.

The chain joins TRBV28 to TRBJ2-7, with no clear D. This CDR3 has 14 amino acids. CDR1 MDHEN and CDR2 SYDVKM come from the germline V gene. Trimming took 5 bases from V and 0 from J, leaving 11 bases between them. DNA of the CDR3: TGTGCCAGCAGTACTCCACCACGCTCCTACGAGCAGTACTTC. Encoded protein: CASSTPPRSYEQYF.

This chain uses TRBV29-1 with TRBJ2-5; perhaps TRBD1 as D (6 bases). The V end was cut by 4 bases, the J end by 2 bases, with 11 bases between. CDR3 length: 13 residues. Germline assignment: CDR1 SQVTM and CDR2 ANQGSEA. The CDR3 loop is CSVAKGVQETQYF. The CDR3 DNA is TGCAGCGTTGCCAAGGGGGTACAAGAGACCCAGTACTTC.

This sequence joins TRBV29-1 and TRBJ2-1; 9 bases are shared with TRBD2. The CDR3 contains 14 residues. The V and J ends lost 4 bases and 2 bases, in that order; junction bases with no gene match: 3. Germline lookup yields CDR1 SQVTM and CDR2 ANQGSEA. In nucleotides, the CDR3 is TGCAGCGTTGTCGGCGGGGGGGCCTACAATGAGCAGTTCTTC. Translation: CSVVGGGAYNEQFF.

In this sample, this clone turned up once. The CDR3 bases are TGTGCCAGCAGCTCCCGGGAAATAGGAGGCTACACCTTC. Translation gives CASSSREIGGYTF. V is TRBV7-9 and J is TRBJ1-2; D gene ambiguous. CDR1 and CDR2 from the germline V gene are SEHNR and FQNEAQ (reference sequence). The CDR3 is made up of 13 amino acids. Trimming pared 4 bases from V and 8 bases from J, leaving 14 bases between.

The chain couples TRBV19 to TRBJ1-2; 8 nucleotides agree with TRBD1. The junction had 10 bases not matched to a gene; V was cut back by 5 bases and J by 8 bases. The CDR3 is 14 residues long. Looked up from germline, CDR1 is LNHDA and CDR2 is SQIVND (reference sequence). DNA for the CDR3: TGTGCCAGTAGTCTATCAGGGGGCGTAGGCGGCTACACCTTC. This codes for CASSLSGGVGGYTF.

This clone was picked up one time. This chain connects TRBV28 to TRBJ2-1; 9 bases are shared with TRBD2. The junction had 21 bases not matched to a gene; V was cut back by 8 bases and J by 4 bases. The CDR3 has 19 amino acids. In germline, CDR1 is MDHEN, CDR2 SYDVKM. The CDR3 protein is CASYRPAGSGGSLYNEQFF. CDR3 DNA sequence: TGTGCCAGCTACCGACCGGCGGGTAGCGGGGGTTCACTATACAATGAGCAGTTCTTC.

The chain carries TRBV19 and TRBJ2-2; perhaps TRBD2 as D (6 bases). The germline V and J ends were trimmed by 4 bases and 0 bases, with 12 bases remaining between them. The CDR3 runs to 16 residues. Germline CDR1 reads LNHDA; CDR2 reads SQIVND (reference sequence). For the CDR3, the DNA is TGTGCCAGTAGTAGACTGGGGGGAGCGAACACCGGGGAGCTGTTTTTT. Encoded protein: CASSRLGGANTGELFF.

The V gene is TRBV25-1, the J gene TRBJ2-5, with 7 bases matching TRBD1. V was clipped by 7 bases and J by 2 bases; unmatched bases: 4. CDR3 length equals 13 residues. Germline-derived CDR1 and CDR2 are MGHDK and SYGVNS. The DNA of the CDR3 is TGTGCCAGCACAGACAGGGTACAAGAGACCCAGTACTTC. Translated, it gives CASTDRVQETQYF.